The T cell receptor (beta chain) described here comes from a study of shared clonotypes between healthy human individuals. In the study overall: Every donor yielded three CD4 naive, three CD4 memory, two CD8 naive and one CD8 memory plate. General study points: All-four-donor shared clonotypes had higher generation probabilities than non-shared clonotypes did.

This clone has just a few counts. The target antigen is unknown. The same CDR3 can be traced to other DNA sequences in this sample. Investigators spread the genomic DNA of each subset evenly over several immunoSEQ plates. Method: immunoSEQ multiplex PCR; TCRdb's copy keeps in-frame clones and lacks some. The sample includes about 2,100,000 clones, more than 85% seen only once; the top ten take 1.5% to 2%. Trimming took 2 bases from V and 5 from J, leaving 3 bases between them. The CDR3 spans 12 residues. Germline assignment: CDR1 MNHEY and CDR2 SVGAGI. Naive CD8 cells comprised CD45RO-negative, CCR7-positively selected cells, excluding terminally differentiated effector memory CD45RA+ cells.

This clonotype was sampled from a man in his late teens or twenties in good health. Some clones in this sample may be carry-over from other donors' samples. The chain carries TRBV6-5 and TRBJ2-2; no definite D call. Input material: naive CD8+ T cells from PBMCs. The CDR3 loop reads CASSYTTGELFF. The CDR3 coding sequence is TGTGCCAGCAGTTACACAACCGGGGAGCTGTTTTTT.